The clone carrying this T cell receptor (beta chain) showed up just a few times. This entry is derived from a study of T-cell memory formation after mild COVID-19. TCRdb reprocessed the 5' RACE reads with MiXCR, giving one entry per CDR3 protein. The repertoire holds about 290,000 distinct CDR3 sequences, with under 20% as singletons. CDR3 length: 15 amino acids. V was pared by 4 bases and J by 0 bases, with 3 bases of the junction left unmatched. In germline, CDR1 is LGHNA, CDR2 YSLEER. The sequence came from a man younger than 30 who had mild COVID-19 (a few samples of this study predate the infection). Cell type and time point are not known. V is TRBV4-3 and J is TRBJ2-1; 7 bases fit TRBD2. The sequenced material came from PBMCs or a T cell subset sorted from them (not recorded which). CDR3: CASSRSGVSYNEQFF. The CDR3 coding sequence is TGCGCCAGCAGCCGGAGCGGGGTCTCCTACAATGAGCAGTTCTTC.